Each of the 22 T cell receptor beta chains below was sequenced from the same sample in a study of blood T cells in healthy people across ages. Alongside a J-beta primer mix, a sample-barcoded 5' primer served in a second PCR lasting about 7 to 12 cycles. TCRdb itself ran the 5' RACE reads through MiXCR, one entry per CDR3 protein. The table shows 780,000 or so distinct CDR3 sequences, with 56% occurring only once. Source material: blood. These receptor sequences come from a man aged 40-49 years in good health.

V is TRBV2 and J is TRBJ2-7; D not resolved. The CDR3 consists of 12 residues. Germline V gene lookup returns CDR1 SNHLY and CDR2 FYNNEI. This chain's CDR3 is CASAALSYEQYF. The CDR3 bases are TGTGCTTCCGCGGCTTTATCCTACGAGCAGTACTTC.

This clonotype was counted a few times. The chain recombines TRBV6-2 or TRBV6-3 with TRBJ1-1, with D possibly matching TRBD1 (6 bases). Trimming took off 8 bases at V and 4 bases at J, with 23 bases between the two ends. CDR3 length: 16 amino acids. Germline V lookup: CDR1 MNHEY, CDR2 SVGEGT. CDR3 loop: CASYSLRGRVITEAFF. The CDR3 bases are TGTGCCAGCTACTCCCTCCGGGGGCGGGTTATCACTGAAGCTTTCTTT.

This chain joins TRBV6-2 or TRBV6-3 and TRBJ2-7; TRBD1 matches 8 bases. This CDR3 contains 15 residues. Trimming removed 5 bases from V and 7 bases from J; junction bases left unmatched: 13. Germline loops: CDR1 MNHEY, CDR2 SVGEGT. The CDR3 DNA sequence: TGTGCCAGCAGTCTCTCCAGGGGGCCGACGGGGGAGCAGTACTTC. This sequence encodes CASSLSRGPTGEQYF.

The chain is built from TRBV7-2 and TRBJ2-3; a weak D match, TRBD2 (6 bases). V dropped 3 bases and J dropped 4 bases, with 14 bases sitting between them. The CDR3 spans 15 residues. From germline, CDR1 is SGHTA and CDR2 FQGNSA. CDR3 coding DNA: TGTGCCAGCAGCTTCAGCGTCGGGAGACCAGATACGCAGTATTTT. Its protein product is CASSFSVGRPDTQYF.

V usage is TRBV7-3 and J usage is TRBJ1-2; 7 bases fit TRBD1. The CDR3 sequence is 14 residues long. The V gene end was trimmed by 5 bases and the J gene end by 6 bases; junction bases not matched to a gene: 9. Germline V gene lookup returns CDR1 SGHTA and CDR2 FQGTGA. Written as DNA, the CDR3 is TGTGCCAGCAGCGCCTCAGGGGGGAGCCATGGCTACACCTTC. Protein: CASSASGGSHGYTF.

The CDR3 bases are TGTGCCAGCAGCACTGGAGAATACAATGAGCAGTTCTTC. It specifies CASSTGEYNEQFF. The V gene is TRBV7-8, the J gene TRBJ2-1; D unresolved. The V gene's germline CDR1 is SGHVS and CDR2 FQNEAQ. CDR3 length: 13 residues. Trimming pared 5 bases from V and 4 bases from J, leaving 9 bases between.

This sequence joins TRBV10-3 and TRBJ1-1, with unresolved D. This CDR3 spans 13 amino acids. V was cut by 5 bases and J by 3 bases, with 10 bases left in between. Germline V gene sequence: CDR1 ENHRY, CDR2 SYGVKD. DNA of the CDR3: TGTGCCATCAGTCCGCAGGTAGACACTGAAGCTTTCTTT. Residues: CAISPQVDTEAFF.

The V gene is TRBV20-1, the J gene TRBJ1-2; possibly TRBD1 for D (5 bases). The CDR3 runs 13 residues. V was cut by 1 base and J by 4 bases, with 10 bases left in between. Germline assignment: CDR1 DFQATT and CDR2 SNEGSKA (reference sequence). CDR3 sequence reads: CSARVEGSYGYTF. As DNA, the CDR3 is TGCAGTGCTAGAGTAGAGGGGTCCTATGGCTACACCTTC.

This clonotype was counted a few times. The V and J genes are TRBV20-1 and TRBJ2-4; tentatively, D is TRBD1 (5 bases). This CDR3 is built from 14 residues. CDR1 DFQATT and CDR2 SNEGSKA come from the germline V gene (reference sequence). Trimming left V 3 bases short and J 7 bases short, with 16 bases between. CDR3 coding DNA: TGCAGTGCTAGCCCAGGTGGGGCGAAGAACATTCAGTACTTC. Amino acids: CSASPGGAKNIQYF.

This rearrangement joins TRBV20-1 to TRBJ2-1; TRBD1 is a possible D gene (5 bases). CDR1 DFQATT and CDR2 SNEGSKA come from the germline V gene (reference sequence). V was cut by 3 bases and J by 2 bases, with 11 bases left in between. CDR3 size: 14 residues. The CDR3 sequence: CSARGRGTYNEQFF. As DNA, the CDR3 is TGCAGTGCTAGGGGAAGGGGAACCTACAATGAGCAGTTCTTC.

V and J are TRBV7-3 and TRBJ2-2; D is perhaps TRBD1 (5 bases). The length of the CDR3 is 14 residues. CDR1 is SGHTA and CDR2 is FQGTGA in the germline V gene. Between the trimmed V and J ends, which lost 0 bases and 6 bases, there was a span of 8 bases. The CDR3 DNA follows: TGTGCCAGCAGCTTAACTGGGGCTTCCGGGGAGCTGTTTTTT. Its translation: CASSLTGASGELFF.

V and J are TRBV13 and TRBJ2-7; TRBD1 agrees at 9 bases. This CDR3 has 15 amino acids. Germline CDR1 PRHDT, CDR2 FYEKMQ (reference sequence). Trimming at V came to 7 bases and at J to 8 bases, leaving 15 bases not matched to a gene. CDR3 coding DNA: TGTGCCAGCAACACCTCCGGGACAGGGCTTGACAAGCAGTACTTC. It is translated as CASNTSGTGLDKQYF.

This clonotype turned up a few times. This sequence joins TRBV9 and TRBJ2-1; 7 nucleotides match TRBD1. Germline V gives CDR1 SGDLS, CDR2 YYNGEE. The CDR3 has 16 residues. Germline trimming cut 3 bases from V and 0 bases from J; bases unmatched to any gene: 6. CDR3 protein: CASSARQGSSYNEQFF. In DNA, the CDR3 is TGTGCCAGCAGCGCCAGACAGGGAAGCTCCTACAATGAGCAGTTCTTC.

This chain connects TRBV28 to TRBJ2-6; maybe TRBD1 (6 bases). The germline V gene encodes CDR1 MDHEN and CDR2 SYDVKM. The CDR3 contains 13 residues. V lost 7 bases to trimming and J lost 10 bases, with 14 bases between them. This chain's CDR3 is CASKRQELNVLTF. The CDR3 DNA reads as TGTGCCAGCAAGAGACAGGAGCTTAACGTCCTGACTTTC.

This clonotype was found many times. The chain employs TRBV29-1 and TRBJ2-7, with 9 bases that match TRBD1. The trim removed 4 bases at V and 1 base at J, leaving 2 bases unmatched. In germline, CDR1 is SQVTM, CDR2 ANQGSEA. The CDR3 consists of 13 residues. Here the CDR3 reads CSVAGQGSYEQYF. The CDR3 region has the DNA TGCAGCGTTGCGGGACAGGGATCCTACGAGCAGTACTTC.

V gene TRBV6-5 combines with J gene TRBJ1-1, with a tentative D call TRBD1 (5 bases). This CDR3 comprises 14 residues. The germline V and J ends were trimmed by 4 bases and 6 bases, with 15 bases remaining between them. CDR1 is MNHEY, CDR2 SVGAGI, per germline. The CDR3 sequence is CASSSPTRGAEAFF. For the CDR3, the DNA is TGTGCCAGCAGTTCCCCTACGAGGGGCGCTGAAGCTTTCTTT.

The chain has TRBV7-2 and TRBJ2-3; D is unresolved. This CDR3 comprises 13 residues. In germline, CDR1 is SGHTA, CDR2 FQGNSA. V lost 5 bases and J lost 6, with 12 bases in between. The CDR3 DNA reads as TGTGCCAGCAGCCCCAATCTCCGGGATACGCAGTATTTT. This translates into CASSPNLRDTQYF.

This chain links TRBV11-3 with TRBJ1-2; the D is unclear. CDR1 and CDR2 from the germline V gene are SGHNT and YENEEA. The CDR3 has 13 residues. The V gene lost 3 bases and the J gene lost 4 bases, with 9 bases spanning the gap. For the CDR3, the DNA is TGTGCCAGCAGCTTCGGACGGATCTATGGCTACACCTTC. Protein product: CASSFGRIYGYTF.

The rearrangement uses TRBV6-6 and TRBJ2-7; either TRBD1 or TRBD2 may fit D (5 bases each). The length of the CDR3 is 14 residues. Germline CDR1 and CDR2: MNHNY and SVGAGI (reference sequence). V was shortened by 1 base and J by 3 bases, with 10 bases between the two germline ends. The CDR3 protein is CASSYYGTLYEQYF. In DNA, the CDR3 is TGTGCCAGCAGTTACTATGGGACCCTCTACGAGCAGTACTTC.

This clonotype was observed a few times. V gene TRBV12-3 or TRBV12-4 combines with J gene TRBJ1-5; no clear D. The CDR3 sequence is 13 residues long. Trimming pared 6 bases from V and 2 bases from J, leaving 8 bases between. The CDR3 region has the DNA TGTGCCAGCAGATCTGGGGGCAATCAGCCCCAGCATTTT. Translating it yields CASRSGGNQPQHF.

The chain combines TRBV2 with TRBJ2-2, with D perhaps TRBD1 or TRBD2 (5 bases each). V shed 7 bases and J shed 8 bases, with 8 bases lying between them. The CDR3 loop spans 11 amino acids. The V gene's germline CDR1 is SNHLY and CDR2 FYNNEI. The CDR3 sequence is CASTGAGELFF. The CDR3 region has the DNA TGTGCCAGCACCGGGGCTGGGGAGCTGTTTTTT.

V is TRBV5-1 and J is TRBJ1-3; D is unresolved. Germline V CDR1 and CDR2: SGHRS, YFSETQ. V was clipped by 0 bases and J by 2 bases, with 9 bases between them. There are 15 residues in the CDR3. CDR3 residues: CASSLEGFTGNTIYF. CDR3 coding DNA: TGCGCCAGCAGCTTGGAAGGGTTTACTGGAAACACCATATATTTT. The whole variable domain, remainder taken from reference TRBV5-1 and TRBJ1-3, is KAGVTQTPRYLIKTRGQQVTLSCSPISGHRSVSWYQQTPGQGLQFLFEYFSETQRNKGNFPGRFSGRQFSNSRSEMNVSTLELGDSALYLCASSLEGFTGNTIYFGEGSWLTVV.